The 15 T cell receptor beta chains below were found in one sample sequenced in a study of T cell responses to AZD1222 COVID-19 vaccine. Generated by immunoSEQ multiplex PCR, the TCRdb table keeps only in-frame clones and is missing some. The data contain about 180,000 clones, 80% to 95% of them singletons. Sequenced material: peripheral blood, taken 28 days after the second AZD1222 dose. All receptors derive from an adult who received the AZD1222 COVID-19 vaccine.

The chain employs TRBV14 and TRBJ2-5; TRBD1 agrees at 10 bases. Germline-derived CDR1 and CDR2 are SGHDN and FVKESK. The CDR3 runs to 15 residues. V was clipped by 4 bases and J by 5 bases; unmatched bases: 7. The CDR3 loop is CASSRLTGGSETQYF. CDR3 bases: TGTGCCAGCAGCCGTTTGACAGGGGGCTCGGAGACCCAGTACTTC.

The V gene is TRBV6-2 or TRBV6-3, the J gene TRBJ2-5; unclear D gene. Germline loops: CDR1 MNHEY, CDR2 SVGEGT. V gave up 6 bases and J gave up 5 bases, with 10 bases separating them. The CDR3 is 12 amino acids. CDR3 region: CASSKVPETQYF. The CDR3 DNA is TGTGCCAGCAGCAAGGTACCCGAGACCCAGTACTTC.

V gene TRBV14 combines with J gene TRBJ2-3; D gene ambiguous. Trimming left V 0 bases short and J 4 bases short, with 8 bases between. The CDR3 length is 14 residues. Per the germline V gene, CDR1 is SGHDN and CDR2 is FVKESK. The CDR3 DNA reads as TGTGCCAGCAGCCAAGAATGGGGTGCAGATACGCAGTATTTT. Protein sequence: CASSQEWGADTQYF.

The CDR3 DNA sequence: TGTGCCAGCACAGACACCGGAAACACCATATATTTT. Translated: CASTDTGNTIYF. This chain uses TRBV2 with TRBJ1-3; D call uncertain. The ends were cut back, 7 bases at V and 4 bases at J, with 8 bases in the middle. CDR1 SNHLY and CDR2 FYNNEI come from the germline V gene. This CDR3 region has 12 residues.

The genes are TRBV3-1 (or the pseudogene TRBV3-2) and TRBJ1-6, with a tentative D call TRBD1 (6 bases). V lost 2 bases and J 7 bases, leaving 12 bases between the germline ends. The V gene's germline CDR1 is LGHDT and CDR2 YNNKEL (reference sequence). The CDR3 loop spans 15 amino acids. CDR3 sequence: CASSQRSQGNSPLHF. Here the CDR3 DNA reads TGTGCCAGCAGCCAAAGATCCCAGGGGAATTCACCCCTCCACTTT.

The chain links TRBV11-2 to TRBJ2-7; a possible D gene is TRBD1 (6 bases). The CDR3 has 14 amino acids. Germline assignment: CDR1 SGHAT and CDR2 FQNNGV. Trimming left V 6 bases short and J 4 bases short, with 16 bases between. CDR3 loop: CASRGQTGRYEQYF. CDR3 in DNA: TGTGCCAGCAGAGGCCAGACAGGCAGGTACGAGCAGTACTTC.

The V call is TRBV15, the J call TRBJ1-3; tentative D call: TRBD1 (6 bases). Germline CDR1 LNHNV, CDR2 YYDKDF (reference sequence). The V gene lost 2 bases and the J gene lost 4 bases, with 18 bases spanning the gap. This CDR3 is 17 amino acids long. The CDR3 sequence is CATSRPLFRGRGNTIYF. CDR3 coding DNA: TGTGCCACCAGCAGACCCCTTTTCAGGGGAAGAGGAAACACCATATATTTT.

This chain uses TRBV18 with TRBJ2-3, with D possibly being TRBD1 (6 bases). Germline CDR1 is KGHSH and CDR2 is LQKENI. With 3 bases removed from V and 5 bases from J, the gap between germline ends came to 21 bases. This CDR3 region has 17 residues. The CDR3: CASSPGQQGAMGDTQYF. The DNA of the CDR3 is TGTGCCAGCTCACCCGGACAGCAGGGTGCCATGGGAGATACGCAGTATTTT.

The J gene is TRBJ2-7, the V gene TRBV5-1; D not resolved. CDR3 length: 12 residues. CDR1 is SGHRS, CDR2 YFSETQ, per germline. The germline V and J ends were trimmed by 3 bases and 2 bases, with 6 bases remaining between them. The CDR3 is CASSSSPYEQYF. CDR3 coding DNA: TGCGCCAGCAGCTCCTCCCCCTACGAGCAGTACTTC. Combining the CDR3 with reference TRBV5-1 and TRBJ2-7 gives the whole variable domain KAGVTQTPRYLIKTRGQQVTLSCSPISGHRSVSWYQQTPGQGLQFLFEYFSETQRNKGNFPGRFSGRQFSNSRSEMNVSTLELGDSALYLCASSSSPYEQYFGPGTRLTVT.

The rearrangement links TRBV4-3 to TRBJ1-5; D not certain. Deletions cut 1 base from V and 3 bases from J, with 7 bases between. The CDR3 runs 14 residues. Germline lookup yields CDR1 LGHNA and CDR2 YSLEER. The CDR3: CASSQGHNNQPQHF. The CDR3, as DNA: TGCGCCAGCAGCCAAGGACACAACAATCAGCCCCAGCATTTT.

This sequence joins TRBV5-8 and TRBJ2-1, with D possibly matching TRBD2 (6 bases). The V end was cut by 0 bases, the J end by 2 bases, with 12 bases between. The CDR3 loop spans 16 amino acids. Germline assignment: CDR1 SGHTS and CDR2 YDEGEE. The CDR3 DNA is TGTGCCAGCAGCTTGGGGGGGACTCCGACCTACAATGAGCAGTTCTTC. This sequence encodes CASSLGGTPTYNEQFF.

The chain links TRBV28 to TRBJ2-5; D perhaps matches TRBD1 (6 bases). Germline V gene data show CDR1 as MDHEN and CDR2 as SYDVKM. This CDR3 has 14 amino acids. Trimming stripped 7 bases from V and 4 bases from J, with 16 bases between. CDR3 sequence reads: CASTERQAGETQYF. Written as DNA, the CDR3 is TGTGCCAGCACCGAGAGACAGGCGGGAGAGACCCAGTACTTC.

V and J are TRBV5-3 and TRBJ2-7, with TRBD2 matching over 12 bases. TRBV5-3 belongs to the ORF category, with a function that is uncertain. CDR3 length equals 21 residues. With 4 bases clipped from V and 0 bases from J, the junction kept 20 bases outside the gene matches. CDR3 sequence: CARSHTAPPSSGRAPSYEQYF. The CDR3 DNA follows: TGTGCCAGAAGCCATACTGCCCCCCCGTCTAGCGGGAGGGCCCCCTCCTACGAGCAGTACTTC.

In its sample, this clone was seen once. V usage is TRBV19 and J usage is TRBJ1-2; TRBD1 is a possible D gene (6 bases). Germline V CDR1 and CDR2: LNHDA, SQIVND (reference sequence). V was pared by 6 bases and J by 6 bases, with 17 bases between. The CDR3 loop spans 14 amino acids. CDR3 region: CASRLITGIHGYTF. In DNA form, the CDR3 reads TGTGCCAGTAGACTAATTACAGGGATCCATGGCTACACCTTC.

For this clone: Other DNA sequences in this sample translate to the same CDR3. The DNA for the CDR3 is TGTGCCAGCAGCTTGAACAGCAATCAGCCCCAGCATTTT. Translation: CASSLNSNQPQHF. V is TRBV5-5 and J is TRBJ1-5, with D hard to call. Looked up from germline, CDR1 is SGHKS and CDR2 is YYEKEE (reference sequence). The CDR3 runs 13 residues. V shed 1 base and J shed 1 base, with 3 bases lying between them.